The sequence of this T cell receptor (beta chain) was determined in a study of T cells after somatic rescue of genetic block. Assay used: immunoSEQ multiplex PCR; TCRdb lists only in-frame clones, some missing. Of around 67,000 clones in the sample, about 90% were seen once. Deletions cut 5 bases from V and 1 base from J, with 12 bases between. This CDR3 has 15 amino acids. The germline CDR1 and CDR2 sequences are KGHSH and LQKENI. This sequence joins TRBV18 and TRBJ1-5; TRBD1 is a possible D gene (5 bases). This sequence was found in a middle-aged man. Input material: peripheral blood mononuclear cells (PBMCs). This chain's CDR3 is CASSVSGPSNQPQHF. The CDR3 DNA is TGTGCCAGCTCAGTATCAGGGCCGAGCAATCAGCCCCAGCATTTT.